These 5 T cell receptor beta chains were sequenced from one sample in a study of blood T cells in healthy people across ages. Next came a second PCR, run for about 6 to 11 cycles, which used a sample-barcoded 5' primer along with a J-beta primer mix. TCRdb re-derived calls from the 5' RACE reads in MiXCR, one entry per CDR3 protein. The sample contains 1,500,000 or so distinct CDR3 sequences, around 59% of which appear only once. Sequencing was done on a sample of blood. The receptors shown here come from a man aged 18 to 30 in good health.

This clonotype was seen once. Here the CDR3 DNA reads TGTGCCAGCCTAGCGGGCAATGAGCAGTTCTTC. Amino acid sequence: CASLAGNEQFF. This chain links TRBV6-1 with TRBJ2-1; 8 nucleotides match TRBD2. V dropped 8 bases and J dropped 6; count of bases not matched to a gene: 0. The CDR3 is 11 amino acids. The germline V gene has CDR1 MNHNS and CDR2 SASEGT.

This clonotype came up a few times. J is TRBJ2-7 and V is TRBV28; D is undetermined. The CDR3 covers 11 residues. The V end was cut by 4 bases, the J end by 6 bases, with 7 bases between. Germline CDR1 MDHEN, CDR2 SYDVKM. CDR3 loop: CASSSTPEQYF. CDR3 in DNA: TGTGCCAGCAGTTCGACCCCCGAGCAGTACTTC. The full variable domain, its missing parts supplied by reference TRBV28 and TRBJ2-7, is DVKVTQSSRYLVKRTGEKVFLECVQDMDHENMFWYRQDPGLGLRLIYFSYDVKMKEKGDIPEGYSVSREKKERFSLILESASTNQTSMYLCASSSTPEQYFGPGTRLTVT.

This clonotype was counted once. The chain employs TRBV12-3 or TRBV12-4 and TRBJ2-5; 10 bases agree with TRBD1. TRBJ2-7 explains the end of the DNA better; the J call may be wrong. This CDR3 contains 15 residues. CDR3 nucleotides: TGTGCCAGCAGTTTTGGACAGGGGGGGCTCTACGAGCAGTACTTC. Translating it yields CASSFGQGGLYEQYF.

This clonotype has a handful of counts. This chain links TRBV27 with TRBJ2-4; D is undetermined. Trimming removed 3 bases from V and 3 bases from J, with 6 bases in between. This CDR3 spans 13 amino acids. The V gene's germline CDR1 is MNHEY and CDR2 SMNVEV (reference sequence). CDR3 in amino acids: CASSLAYKNIQYF. In nucleotides, the CDR3 is TGTGCCAGCAGTTTGGCATACAAAAACATTCAGTACTTC.

The chain recombines TRBV20-1 with TRBJ2-5; perhaps D is TRBD1 or TRBD2 (5 bases each). Germline V gene lookup returns CDR1 DFQATT and CDR2 SNEGSKA (reference sequence). V gave up 6 bases and J gave up 5 bases, with 19 bases separating them. There are 14 residues in the CDR3. CDR3 DNA sequence: TGCAGTGCACGCCGGGACCCTCTGTGGGAGACCCAGTACTTC. Protein: CSARRDPLWETQYF.